These 17 T cell receptor beta chains share one sample of origin, sequenced in a study of cytomegalovirus exposure and HLA in healthy donors listed by TCRdb under 2017. The library was produced with the immunoSEQ multiplex PCR assay. The multiplex PCR relied on a mix of 60 forward primers for TCR Vbeta segments and 13 reverse primers for TCR Jbeta segments. This is the immuneACCESS table as TCRdb keeps it, with only in-frame sequences that have V and J called. A part of the clones is gone; compared with another copy, unresolved V genes explain less than half, and the rest is unexplained. The sample table holds fewer than 200,000 clones, of which around 80% were seen once. Together, the top ten hold just under 5% of the sample. Sequencing was done on a sample of PBMCs. The origin of the receptors is a male donor in good health and CMV-seronegative.

The genes are TRBV7-2 and TRBJ2-7, with D unresolved. Trimming shortened V by 10 bases and J by 2 bases, and 15 bases separated the two germline ends. The CDR3 is 13 residues long. Germline assignment: CDR1 SGHTA and CDR2 FQGNSA. CDR3 sequence (DNA): TGTGCCACCACGGAGTATGTGGCCTACGAGCAGTACTTC. Its protein product is CATTEYVAYEQYF.

This clone was seen a handful of times. The chain has TRBV5-4 and TRBJ1-6, with D unresolved. CDR3 size: 15 residues. V was clipped by 1 base and J by 0 bases, with 5 bases between them. The germline V gene encodes CDR1 SGHNT and CDR2 YYREEE (reference sequence). The DNA for the CDR3 is TGTGCCAGCAGCTTGAGTAGCTCCTATAATTCACCCCTCCACTTT. Translation: CASSLSSSYNSPLHF.

The chain joins TRBV19 to TRBJ1-4; TRBD1 agrees at 7 bases. CDR1 LNHDA and CDR2 SQIVND come from the germline V gene (reference sequence). CDR3 size: 17 residues. V gave up 9 bases and J gave up 1 base; unmatched junction bases: 14. The CDR3 here is CASTPTQRQGTNEKLFF. CDR3 nucleotides: TGTGCCAGCACCCCAACACAGCGACAGGGAACTAATGAAAAACTGTTTTTT.

The chain combines TRBV10-2 with TRBJ2-2; unclear D gene. The CDR3 is 13 residues long. Deletions cut 3 bases from V and 6 bases from J, with 8 bases between. The germline CDR1 and CDR2 sequences are WSHSY and SAAADI. CDR3 nucleotide sequence: TGCGCCAGCAGTGACTGGGCCCCCGGGGAGCTGTTTTTT. It translates to CASSDWAPGELFF.

The chain is built from TRBV30 and TRBJ1-6, with D possibly being TRBD1 (6 bases). Germline-derived CDR1 and CDR2 are GTSNPN and SVGIG (reference sequence). V was shortened by 0 bases and J by 11 bases, with 20 bases between the two germline ends. The CDR3 length is 16 residues. The CDR3 region has the DNA TGTGCCTGGAGTGTACCTCCTAACAGGGCGCGGCCACCCCTCCACTTT. Protein product: CAWSVPPNRARPPLHF.

The gene calls are TRBV5-1 and TRBJ2-2; D possibly corresponds to TRBD2 (5 bases). CDR1 is SGHRS and CDR2 is YFSETQ in the germline V gene. V lost 0 bases and J lost 1, with 10 bases in between. CDR3 length equals 16 residues. The CDR3 region has the DNA TGCGCCAGCAGCTTGGCAGGACTTGTGAACACCGGGGAGCTGTTTTTT. Residues: CASSLAGLVNTGELFF.

This chain joins TRBV19 and TRBJ1-5; no clear D gene. V was shortened by 1 base and J by 5 bases, with 9 bases between the two germline ends. Germline V lookup: CDR1 LNHDA, CDR2 SQIVND (reference sequence). CDR3 length: 14 residues. The CDR3 is CASSIADTHQPQHF. DNA of the CDR3: TGTGCCAGTAGTATAGCAGACACGCATCAGCCCCAGCATTTT.

A remark on this clone: This sample includes further DNA sequences coding for the same CDR3. The chain joins TRBV4-2 to TRBJ2-7, with 8 bases lining up with TRBD2. In germline, CDR1 is LGHNA, CDR2 YNFKEQ. This CDR3 has 16 amino acids. V lost 0 bases and J lost 0; bases outside the gene matches: 4. The chain's CDR3 is CASSQDGTSGSYEQYF. CDR3 DNA sequence: TGTGCCAGCAGCCAAGACGGGACTAGTGGCTCCTACGAGCAGTACTTC.

This sequence joins TRBV4-1 and TRBJ1-3; TRBD1 is a possible D gene (6 bases). This CDR3 spans 15 amino acids. Trimming removed 3 bases at V and 3 bases at J, with 12 bases between. Looked up from germline, CDR1 is MGHRA and CDR2 is YSYEKL. CDR3 DNA sequence: TGCGCCAGCAGCCATCTTACAGGGATTGGAAACACCATATATTTT. As protein: CASSHLTGIGNTIYF.

The chain couples TRBV13 to TRBJ2-3; TRBD2 matches at 12 bases. In germline, CDR1 is PRHDT, CDR2 FYEKMQ (reference sequence). There are 16 residues in the CDR3. The V segment lost 5 bases and the J segment 2 bases; nucleotides outside the gene matches: 5. CDR3 amino acids: CASSARTSGATDTQYF. The CDR3 DNA sequence: TGTGCCAGCAGCGCCCGGACTAGCGGGGCCACAGATACGCAGTATTTT.

The rearrangement uses TRBV4-1 and TRBJ1-2; 8 bases match TRBD1. There are 15 residues in the CDR3. V was clipped by 4 bases and J by 7 bases; unmatched bases: 11. CDR1 MGHRA and CDR2 YSYEKL come from the germline V gene. CDR3 in DNA: TGCGCCAGCAGCCGCCCGCCGGACAGGGAAGGTGGCTACACCTTC. Translating gives CASSRPPDREGGYTF.

The chain has TRBV7-8 and TRBJ2-2; 7 nucleotides agree with TRBD2. Losses at the gene ends were 2 bases for V and 7 bases for J; bases not matched to a gene: 4. CDR1 is SGHVS and CDR2 is FQNEAQ in the germline V gene. This CDR3 region has 14 residues. CDR3 protein: CASSLRGVDGELFF. For the CDR3, the DNA is TGTGCCAGCAGCTTACGGGGGGTTGACGGGGAGCTGTTTTTT.

The genes are TRBV5-1 and TRBJ2-7; the D is unclear. This CDR3 region has 13 residues. The V gene lost 0 bases and the J gene lost 0 bases, with 4 bases spanning the gap. The V gene's germline CDR1 is SGHRS and CDR2 YFSETQ. CDR3 sequence reads: CASSLVSSYEQYF. The CDR3 region has the DNA TGCGCCAGCAGCTTGGTCTCCTCCTACGAGCAGTACTTC. The full variable domain, in which reference TRBV5-1 and TRBJ2-7 provide the parts outside the CDR3, is KAGVTQTPRYLIKTRGQQVTLSCSPISGHRSVSWYQQTPGQGLQFLFEYFSETQRNKGNFPGRFSGRQFSNSRSEMNVSTLELGDSALYLCASSLVSSYEQYFGPGTRLTVT.

On this clone itself: The junction does not match germline at one end; this may be a read error. This chain links TRBV4-1 with TRBJ2-1; 13 nucleotides agree with TRBD2. CDR3 length: 14 amino acids. CDR1 and CDR2 (germline): MGHRA, YSYEKL. CDR3 in amino acids: CASSQETSGGEQFF. In DNA form, the CDR3 reads TGTGCCAGCAGCCAGGAGACTAGCGGGGGGGAGCAGTTCTTC.

The J gene is TRBJ2-5, the V gene TRBV7-8, with 10 bases fitting TRBD1. There are 15 residues in the CDR3. Germline V gene sequence: CDR1 SGHVS, CDR2 FQNEAQ. The V and J ends lost 0 bases and 11 bases, in that order; junction bases with no gene match: 9. For the CDR3, the DNA is TGTGCCAGCAGCTTAGCGGGACAGGGGAGAGGAGAGCAGTACTTC. Translation gives CASSLAGQGRGEQYF.

The chain joins TRBV9 to TRBJ2-7, with 12 nucleotides matching TRBD1. This CDR3 is 14 amino acids long. V was pared by 7 bases and J by 5 bases, with 7 bases of the junction left unmatched. Germline V gene data show CDR1 as SGDLS and CDR2 as YYNGEE. The CDR3 is CASGPGTGGHEQYF. The CDR3 DNA sequence: TGTGCCAGCGGCCCCGGGACAGGGGGCCACGAGCAGTACTTC. Based on the CDR3 plus reference TRBV9 and TRBJ2-7, the full variable domain is DSGVTQTPKHLITATGQRVTLRCSPRSGDLSVYWYQQSLDQGLQFLIQYYNGEERAKGNILERFSAQQFPDLHSELNLSSLELGDSALYFCASGPGTGGHEQYFGPGTRLTVT.

The rearrangement links TRBV29-1 to TRBJ2-3, with D maybe TRBD1 (5 bases). The CDR3 length is 15 residues. Germline V gene sequence: CDR1 SQVTM, CDR2 ANQGSEA. V lost 0 bases, J lost 1 base, and 11 bases lay in between. The CDR3: CSVEDQGRGTDTQYF. The DNA of the CDR3 is TGCAGCGTTGAAGATCAAGGCAGGGGCACAGATACGCAGTATTTT.